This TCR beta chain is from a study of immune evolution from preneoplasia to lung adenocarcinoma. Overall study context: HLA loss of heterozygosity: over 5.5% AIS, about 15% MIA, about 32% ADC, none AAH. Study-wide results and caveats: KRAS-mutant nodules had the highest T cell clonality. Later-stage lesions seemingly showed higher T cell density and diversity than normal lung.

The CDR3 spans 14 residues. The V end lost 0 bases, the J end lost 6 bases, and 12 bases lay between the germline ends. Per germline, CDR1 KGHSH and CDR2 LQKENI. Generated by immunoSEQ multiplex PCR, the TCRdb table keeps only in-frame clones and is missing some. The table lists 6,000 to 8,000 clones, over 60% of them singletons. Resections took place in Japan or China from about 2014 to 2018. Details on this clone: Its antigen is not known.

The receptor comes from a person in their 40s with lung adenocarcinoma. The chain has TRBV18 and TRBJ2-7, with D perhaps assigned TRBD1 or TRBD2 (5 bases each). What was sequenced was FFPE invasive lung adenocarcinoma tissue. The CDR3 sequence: CASSPPGVLGEQYF. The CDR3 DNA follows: TGTGCCAGCTCACCACCGGGGGTTCTAGGCGAGCAGTACTTC. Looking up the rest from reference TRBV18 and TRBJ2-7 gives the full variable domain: NAGVMQNPRHLVRRRGQEARLRCSPMKGHSHVYWYRQLPEEGLKFMVYLQKENIIDESGMPKERFSAEFPKEGPSILRIQQVVRGDSAAYFCASSPPGVLGEQYFGPGTRLTVT.